The entry that follows covers one T cell receptor beta chain sequence. What it binds is not known. Primers: 60 Vbeta forward and 13 Jbeta reverse. The method was immunoSEQ multiplex PCR; TCRdb's version includes in-frame clones alone and lacks a portion of them. This table holds about 63,000 clones, roughly 75% found once. CDR3 length: 14 amino acids. V was clipped by 4 bases and J by 8 bases; unmatched bases: 8. Per germline, CDR1 LNHDA and CDR2 SQIVND (reference sequence). The data originate from a study of cytomegalovirus exposure and HLA in healthy donors. Study-level background: Falling in the Caucasian-associated ancestry cluster were approximately 86% of under 450 genotyped donors.

Findings and limits, study-wide: As was reported, the HLA-A and HLA-B alleles of most subjects were accurately predicted from TCR beta sequences. Segments of the TCR beta V type were, in most cases, productive about 90% or about 30% of the time in an earlier analysis. The later analysis indicated that the majority of CMV-associated TCR beta chains appeared HLA-restricted.

The J gene is TRBJ2-1, the V gene TRBV19, with 7 bases fitting TRBD1. The source is a woman aged 40-49 years in good health and CMV-seropositive. The source material was PBMCs. DNA for the CDR3: TGTGCCAGTAGTAGTCCCGGACAGGCCTATGAGCAGTTCTTC. It yields the protein CASSSPGQAYEQFF.